This T cell receptor beta chain was obtained from a study of identical twins (dated by TCRdb to about 2016). Regarding the research as a whole: To test whether fetal clonotypes persist, the study used deep sequencing on TCR alpha and beta repertoires from monozygotic twins, unrelated adults of various ages, and cord blood. Replicate twin experiments were performed at different times using different library preparation protocols to rule out contamination. Results the study describes overall, beyond this receptor: Zero-insertion analyses could be partly confounded by invariant T cells such as MAIT and iNKT, though diverse VJ usage argued against such confounding for most clonotypes. The excess sharing between twins in beta out-of-frame sequences was weaker because fewer shared sequences reduced the signal-to-noise ratio. Abundant cord blood beta clonotypes had fewer insertions, young adult naive repertoires showed a similar but weaker trend, and memory repertoires showed no such trend. Because the same donors could not be followed over many years, the conclusions depended on cross-sectional statistical analysis. In monozygotic twins, out-of-frame TCR alpha sharing was systematically underestimated by recombination models, although the models agreed with sharing between unrelated individuals. Out-of-frame TCR alpha sequences shared between twins showed an excess of low generation-probability sequences compared with coincidental sharing between unrelated individuals.

Every donor in the study was a healthy Caucasian. Three pairs of female monozygotic twins, all aged about 18 to 29 years, made up the twin cohort. RNA for TCR libraries was isolated from peripheral blood mononuclear cells. V sheds 1 base and J sheds 4 bases, leaving 7 bases between their ends. Sequences LGHNA (CDR1) and YSLEER (CDR2) are obtained from the germline V gene. Its CDR3 holds 14 amino acids, cysteine through phenylalanine. Only CDR3 DNA is held: 42 bases, read in frame from base 1. This clonotype was found a few times. It has no known antigen specificity. No per-base quality is available; no much larger clone lies one base away. Library method: 5' RACE. TCRdb records Illumina HiSeq 2000 as the sequencer. A universal primer binding site was added through template switching, and the final cDNA carried a unique molecular identifier so that TCR cDNA molecules could be counted accurately. Specific primers in the conserved constant-segment region were used to synthesize first-strand cDNA for the TCR alpha and beta chains. To control for contamination, every cDNA library was double barcoded, receiving both a SMART-Mk sample barcode and Illumina barcodes. TruSeq adapter sequences, together with Illumina sample barcodes, were added in two successive PCR steps. Sequencing of the TCR alpha and beta cDNA libraries was done on the Illumina HiSeq platform using custom primers. As for the authors' bioinformatics: Raw reads were processed with MiGEC to extract unique molecular identifiers, and MiXCR was used to determine CDR3 positions. Recombination models were inferred per individual with the repgenHMM and IGoR tools using an EM algorithm. The tcR package in R was used for shared clonotype analysis, with sharing normalized by the product of cloneset sizes. To study raw recombination without the effects of thymic and clonal selection, out-of-frame nonproductive sequences were analyzed. TCRdb redid the processing of the public reads, applying fastp at Q25 and MiXCR, and retained in-frame beta chains. CDR3 protein sequences are deduplicated, and each keeps its most common genes and DNA. These V and J calls are TCRdb output, not the study's own analysis. The table for this sample lists 700,000 or so distinct CDR3 sequences; approximately 9% of them were counted only once. The top ten constitute 0.98% of the sample.

This sample also belongs to another study, concerning yellow fever vaccine responses in identical twins. The second study reports: The T cell response to vaccination in identical twins was reported by the authors to appear partly convergent and partly personalized. The study precisely tracked vaccine-responding T cell clones in identical twins.

The V and J genes are TRBV4-3 and TRBJ2-2, with TRBD1 perhaps the D gene, on 6 matching bases. The material sequenced was PBMCs. The sequence was collected from a young woman in good health. The CDR3 region: CASSQGTATGELFF. The bases read TGCGCCAGCAGCCAAGGGACAGCCACCGGGGAGCTGTTTTTT.